Below are 28 T cell receptor beta chains sequenced from a single sample in a study of tumor-infiltrating lymphocytes in primary liver carcinoma. Co-extracting RNA and DNA was done with about 17-30 mg of unsorted bulk tissue as input. With around 490 ng total RNA as template and a constant-region primer, TCR beta cDNA was made. Slightly modified ARM-PCR served as the procedure for the TCR beta libraries. These libraries came from three rounds of nested multiplex PCR. Investigators reported that the first two PCR rounds, at 10 cycles each, used TRBV1-TRBV30 forward primers with a C-beta reverse primer. One entry per CDR3 protein, called by TCRdb with MiXCR from the multiplex PCR reads. The table has about 74,000 distinct CDR3 sequences, 55% to 75% seen once. The sample was liver tumor tissue from sampling region 4. Subset reported: tumor region T4, right-lateral pole. The source of these receptors is a man in his forties with primary liver carcinoma and hepatitis B virus infection.

On this clonotype: A read error may produce the germline difference seen at one junction end. This rearrangement joins TRBV11-2 to TRBJ1-5, with unresolved D. The CDR3 contains 14 residues. Germline CDR1 is SGHAT and CDR2 is FQNNGV. The CDR3 sequence: CANSTGRFPESQHF. In DNA form, the CDR3 reads TGTGCCAACAGCACCGGTCGGTTTCCCGAGTCCCAGCATTTT.

As regards this clonotype: A much larger clone lies a single base off, so this may be a read error. The chain uses TRBV7-9 and TRBJ1-2; D uncertain. CDR3 length: 14 amino acids. The germline V gene has CDR1 SEHNR and CDR2 FQNEAQ (reference sequence). Trimming removed 7 bases at V and 0 bases at J, with 12 bases between. The CDR3 nucleotides read TGTGCCAGCACGGATGAATCTACTAACTATGGCTACACCTTC. As protein: CASTDESTNYGYTF. The full variable domain, its missing parts supplied by reference TRBV7-9 and TRBJ1-2, is DTGVSQNPRHKITKRGQNVTFRCDPISEHNRLYWYRQTLGQGPEFLTYFQNEAQLEKSRLLSDRFSAERPKGSFSTLEIQRTEQGDSAMYLCASTDESTNYGYTFGSGTRLTVV.

This clonotype was found a few times. A much bigger clone sits one base away, suggesting this may be a read error. The CDR3 bases are TGTGCCAGCAGCTTGTTGCGGACCCTCTACAGTGAGCAGTTCTTC. It codes for CASSLLRTLYSEQFF. The chain employs TRBV5-6 and TRBJ2-1; D not certain. From germline, CDR1 is SGHDT and CDR2 YYEEEE. The CDR3 runs to 15 residues.

A note on this clonotype: Since a much larger clone is just one base distant, this may be a read error. The CDR3 ends on some other residue instead of the conserved phenylalanine or tryptophan, so this is likely a read error. The chain combines TRBV19 with TRBJ1-2; 9 bases agree with TRBD1. The J segment lost 7 bases and the V segment lost 5 bases, leaving 5 bases of the junction unmatched. This CDR3 has 13 residues. In germline, CDR1 is LNHDA, CDR2 SQIVND (reference sequence). CDR3 sequence reads: CASSRDRESGYTL. The CDR3 DNA sequence: TGTGCCAGTAGTCGGGACAGGGAAAGTGGCTACACCCTC.

Points on this clonotype: This sequence may be a read error, since a much larger clone differs from it by one base. This chain links TRBV7-9 with TRBJ2-5, with TRBD1 as a possible D gene (6 bases). CDR3 length: 15 residues. CDR1 and CDR2 (germline): SEHNR, FQNEAQ (reference sequence). The CDR3 region is CASSLVWTAQETQCF. The CDR3 coding sequence is TGTGCCAGCAGCTTAGTATGGACAGCTCAAGAGACCCAGTGCTTC.

As regards this clonotype: The CDR3 end shows no conserved phenylalanine or tryptophan, and so a read error is likely. The rearrangement joins TRBV28 to TRBJ2-7, with D hard to call. The CDR3 has 12 amino acids. Germline-derived CDR1 and CDR2 are MDHEN and SYDVKM. V lost 6 bases and J 6 bases, leaving 12 bases between the germline ends. CDR3 nucleotides: TGTGCCAGCAGCCTGGCAGGCGCCGAGCAGTACATC. As protein: CASSLAGAEQYI.

This clonotype was picked up a small number of times. The J gene is TRBJ1-6, the V gene TRBV2; D remains ambiguous. V gave up 9 bases and J gave up 7 bases, with 13 bases separating them. This CDR3 region has 13 residues. Germline CDR1 SNHLY, CDR2 FYNNEI. The CDR3 protein is CASVRTVNSPLHF. In DNA form, the CDR3 reads TGTGCCAGTGTAAGGACGGTGAATTCACCCCTCCACTTT.

In the case of this clonotype: It is likely a read error, because the conserved phenylalanine at the end of the CDR3 is missing. The limits of the CDR3 on the DNA are not certain, so only TCRdb's listed CDR3 is given. This chain connects TRBV6-6 to TRBJ1-1. Including both end residues, the CDR3 is 14 amino acids long. Germline-derived CDR1 and CDR2 are MNHNY and SVGAGI (reference sequence). This chain's CDR3 is CASSYSIATTEAFL.

As to this clonotype: The germline gene is not matched at one end of the junction; a read error may be the cause. The genes are TRBV6-1 and TRBJ2-1; 8 bases are a match to TRBD1. The CDR3 runs 15 residues. The germline V gene has CDR1 MNHNS and CDR2 SASEGT. DNA for the CDR3: TGTGTCAGCAGTGAAGCTCTACAGGGGGTGGGTGAGCAGTCCTTC. This gives the protein CVSSEALQGVGEQSF.

V is TRBV18 and J is TRBJ1-4; D is uncertain. Germline loops: CDR1 KGHSH, CDR2 LQKENI. The V end lost 0 bases, the J end lost 8 bases, and 13 bases lay between the germline ends. The CDR3 runs 15 residues. CDR3 nucleotide sequence: TGTGCCAGCTCACCACCACTGACGGCAGGAGAAAAACTGTTTTTT. Translation: CASSPPLTAGEKLFF.

As concerns this clonotype: This CDR3 is missing its conserved last phenylalanine or tryptophan, likely due to a read error. This chain links TRBV29-1 with TRBJ2-7; 11 positions match TRBD2. The CDR3 loop spans 13 amino acids. CDR1 is SQVTM and CDR2 is ANQGSEA in the germline V gene. CDR3 loop: CIVTLAGAYEQYS. The CDR3 bases are TGCATCGTTACACTAGCGGGGGCCTACGAGCAGTACTCC.

The sample holds one count of this clonotype. An end of the junction differs from the germline gene, which may be a read error. The rearrangement links TRBV28 to TRBJ1-5, with D perhaps matching TRBD1 (6 bases). The CDR3 is 17 residues long. Germline V gives CDR1 MDHEN, CDR2 SYDVKM. CDR3 in amino acids: CASSFTSRAGVYQPPHF. CDR3 coding DNA: TGTGCCAGCAGTTTTACCTCAAGGGCAGGGGTGTACCAGCCCCCGCATTTT.

This clonotype is classed as medium-sized (0.01 to 0.1%). The gene calls are TRBV11-2 and TRBJ2-2; 9 bases are a match to TRBD2. This CDR3 is 15 amino acids long. Germline V lookup: CDR1 SGHAT, CDR2 FQNNGV. Trimming took 6 bases from V and 6 from J; bases not matched to a gene: 8. This CDR3 reads CASRMVAGVSGELFF. The CDR3 DNA follows: TGTGCCAGCAGGATGGTAGCGGGAGTATCCGGGGAGCTGTTTTTT.

The chain uses TRBV11-1 and TRBJ2-7, with 7 bases aligning to TRBD1. CDR1 and CDR2 (germline): SGHAT, FQDESV (reference sequence). The CDR3 is 15 residues long. Unmatched junction bases numbered 12, after V lost 8 bases and J lost 2 bases. CDR3: CASCPTDRDAYEQYF. For the CDR3, the DNA is TGTGCCAGCTGCCCCACTGACAGGGACGCCTACGAGCAGTACTTC. Combining the CDR3 with reference TRBV11-1 and TRBJ2-7 gives the whole variable domain EAEVAQSPRYKITEKSQAVAFWCDPISGHATLYWYRQILGQGPELLVQFQDESVVDDSQLPKDRFSAERLKGVDSTLKIQPAELGDSAMYLCASCPTDRDAYEQYFGPGTRLTVT.

A word on this clonotype: Germline is not matched at one junction end, which may reflect a read error. This sequence joins TRBV12-3 or TRBV12-4 and TRBJ1-5, with 7 bases lining up with TRBD1. The CDR3 is 15 residues long. The DNA for the CDR3 is TGTGCCGGCGGAACAGGGGCCGTGGGCAATCGGCCCCAGCATTTT. The encoded protein is CAGGTGAVGNRPQHF.

The table lists this clonotype with a count of one. A much larger clone differs by one base, so this may be a read error. The chain employs TRBV28 and TRBJ1-1; D remains ambiguous. The V gene lost 2 bases and the J gene lost 5 bases, with 6 bases spanning the gap. Per the germline V gene, CDR1 is MDHEN and CDR2 is SYDVKM. The length of the CDR3 is 12 residues. The CDR3, as DNA: TGTGCCAGCAGTTTAGTGGGGACTGAAGCTTTCTTT. It translates to CASSLVGTEAFF.

The chain employs TRBV11-2 and TRBJ1-1; tentatively, D is TRBD1 (6 bases). V gave up 0 bases and J gave up 6 bases, with 11 bases separating them. This CDR3 comprises 14 residues. CDR1 is SGHAT and CDR2 is FQNNGV in the germline V gene. This chain's CDR3 is CASSLDQGGAEAFF. DNA of the CDR3: TGTGCCAGCAGCTTAGATCAAGGGGGGGCTGAAGCTTTCTTT.

A remark on this clonotype: This CDR3 is missing its conserved last phenylalanine or tryptophan, likely due to a read error. The DNA is left out, because the CDR3 cannot be placed on it with certainty; the CDR3 is given as TCRdb lists it. The gene calls are TRBV6-6 and TRBJ2-1. Germline assignment: CDR1 MNHNY and CDR2 SVGAGI (reference sequence). The CDR3 has 11 amino acids, counting both end residues. CDR3: CASSQVGEEFI.

Remarks on this clonotype: A much larger clone differs by one base, so this may be a read error. The gene calls are TRBV28 and TRBJ1-1, with TRBD1 as a possible D gene (5 bases). Germline V CDR1 and CDR2: MDHEN, SYDVKM. V lost 0 bases, J lost 1 base, and 15 bases lay in between. The CDR3 has 17 residues. CDR3 in DNA: TGTGCCAGCAGTTTATGGGAAGAGGGGCGCACGAACACTGAAGCTTTCTTT. This codes for CASSLWEEGRTNTEAFF.

Comment on this clonotype: A read error may be the cause here, since a much bigger clone is one base away. The V gene is TRBV9, the J gene TRBJ2-1, with D uncertain. Germline lookup yields CDR1 SGDLS and CDR2 YYNGEE. CDR3 length equals 15 residues. CDR3 amino acids: CATSVVGSIDNEQFF. The DNA of the CDR3 is TGTGCCACCAGCGTAGTGGGCTCCATCGACAATGAGCAGTTCTTC.

In regard to this clonotype: A read error may explain this, as a much larger clone is one base away. J is TRBJ2-1 and V is TRBV7-9; D is undetermined. The germline V and J ends were trimmed by 4 bases and 0 bases, with 16 bases remaining between them. Germline CDR1 reads SEHNR; CDR2 reads FQNEAQ (reference sequence). This CDR3 is built from 17 residues. This chain's CDR3 is CASSYPLAGVSYNEQFF. The CDR3, as DNA: TGTGCCAGCAGCTACCCCTTGGCAGGTGTCTCCTACAATGAGCAGTTCTTC.

This clonotype was observed many times. The junction shows a germline mismatch at one end, possibly a read error. The genes are TRBV7-9 and TRBJ2-1; 8 bases map to TRBD2. The germline V gene has CDR1 SEHNR and CDR2 FQNEAQ (reference sequence). This CDR3 contains 12 residues. The CDR3: CASSLAGGAGAF. CDR3 coding DNA: TGTGCCAGCAGCTTAGCGGGAGGAGCGGGAGCCTTC.

This clonotype occurred many times. The chain combines TRBV30 with TRBJ1-1, with 8 positions matching TRBD1. V trimming: 4 bases; J trimming: 0 bases; junction bases outside the gene matches: 1. Germline loops: CDR1 GTSNPN, CDR2 SVGIG (reference sequence). The length of the CDR3 is 13 residues. The CDR3, as DNA: TGTGCCTGGACCAGGGGGCTGAACACTGAAGCTTTCTTT. Encoded protein: CAWTRGLNTEAFF.

A remark on this clonotype: This may stem from a read error, because a much larger clone lies one nucleotide away. The chain has TRBV10-3 and TRBJ2-2; D perhaps matches TRBD2 (5 bases). This CDR3 has 13 amino acids. Germline V lookup: CDR1 ENHRY, CDR2 SYGVKD. Trimming shortened V by 10 bases and J by 9 bases, and 18 bases separated the two germline ends. The CDR3 DNA is TGTGCCACCCGGGGAGACACCGCCAGGGAGCTGTTTTTT. Its protein product is CATRGDTARELFF.

V gene TRBV20-1 combines with J gene TRBJ1-1; a possible D gene is TRBD1 (6 bases). There are 14 residues in the CDR3. The V gene's germline CDR1 is DFQATT and CDR2 SNEGSKA (reference sequence). Trimming removed 5 bases at V and 2 bases at J, with 15 bases between. The CDR3 here is CSAPQGGVNTEAFF. The CDR3 nucleotides read TGCAGTGCTCCACAGGGCGGGGTAAACACTGAAGCTTTCTTT.

Notes on this clonotype: At one of its ends the junction is not consistent with the germline gene, which may arise from a read error. The CDR3 region has the DNA TGTGCCTGCAGCTCCGCCGGGGACAGGAGGCCCTACGAGCAGTACTTC. This sequence encodes CACSSAGDRRPYEQYF. The chain joins TRBV28 to TRBJ2-7, with TRBD1 identical over 8 bases. CDR1 and CDR2 from the germline V gene are MDHEN and SYDVKM. This CDR3 is 16 amino acids long.

This clonotype was recorded a few times. A much more abundant neighbour one base away suggests this may be a read error. V gene TRBV14 combines with J gene TRBJ1-4; D is ambiguous. Germline CDR1 is SGHDN and CDR2 is FVKESK. This CDR3 has 14 amino acids. CDR3 protein: CASSPDPLGEKLSF. CDR3 bases: TGTGCCAGCAGCCCGGACCCCCTTGGGGAAAAACTGTCTTTT.

With regard to this clonotype: One end of the junction is discordant with germline, which a read error may explain. The chain uses TRBV11-2 and TRBJ2-5, with D perhaps TRBD1 (6 bases). The CDR3 totals 17 residues. The germline V gene encodes CDR1 SGHAT and CDR2 FQNNGV. CDR3 DNA sequence: TGTGTCAGCAGTTTAGGTCAACAGGGCCTGGGTCTAGAGACCCAGTACTTC. It specifies CVSSLGQQGLGLETQYF.